This T cell receptor (beta chain) came from a study of cytotoxic CD8 clonotypes in ibrutinib-treated CLL. On the study more broadly: When averaged across all of the samples, the counts came to 255,043 productive templates and more than 85,000 productive rearrangements. The study's findings and limits: There were few public clonotypes, and on treatment they contracted or stayed stable.

Details on this clone: Its specificity is unknown.

V was clipped by 5 bases and J by 7 bases; unmatched bases: 7. The CDR3 extends over 14 amino acids. Germline V gene data show CDR1 as MNHEY and CDR2 as SMNVEV (reference sequence). Using immunoSEQ multiplex PCR, the repertoire was profiled, and TCRdb retains in-frame clones only, with some absent. Of approximately 29,000 clones detected, roughly 62% appear once; the ten largest clones hold 12% to 15%. The gene calls are TRBV27 and TRBJ1-5; 8 nucleotides match TRBD1. Sequenced material: PBMCs, taken before ibrutinib treatment. This TCR was recovered from a human donor with chronic lymphocytic leukemia. In DNA, the CDR3 is TGTGCCAGCAGTATGACAGGGGTTGGCCAGCCCCAGCATTTT. This encodes CASSMTGVGQPQHF.